This TCR beta chain emerged from a study of PD-1 blockade in classical Hodgkin lymphoma. Regarding the study as a whole: Reported findings placed baseline TCR diversity lower in newly diagnosed patients (compared with healthy donors).

Data came from immunoSEQ multiplex PCR; TCRdb stores just in-frame clones and leaves some out. The table records some 58,000 clones, around 90% of them present only once. Specified time point: cycle 4 day 1 (C4D1), after five to seven weeks of nivolumab. Every patient experienced relapse after autologous stem cell transplantation, and brentuximab vedotin exposure varied. As to this clone: The antigen is not known.

Trimming took off 0 bases at V and 5 bases at J, with 4 bases between the two ends. The germline gives CDR1 SGHRS, CDR2 YFSETQ. The CDR3 contains 12 residues. The rearrangement links TRBV5-1 to TRBJ2-3, with D uncertain. The input for sequencing was peripheral blood mononuclear cells (PBMCs), taken before the fourth cycle of nivolumab. This clonotype originated in a human donor with classical Hodgkin lymphoma. The CDR3 region has the DNA TGCGCCAGCAGCTTGGGTGGAGATACGCAGTATTTT. Translated: CASSLGGDTQYF.